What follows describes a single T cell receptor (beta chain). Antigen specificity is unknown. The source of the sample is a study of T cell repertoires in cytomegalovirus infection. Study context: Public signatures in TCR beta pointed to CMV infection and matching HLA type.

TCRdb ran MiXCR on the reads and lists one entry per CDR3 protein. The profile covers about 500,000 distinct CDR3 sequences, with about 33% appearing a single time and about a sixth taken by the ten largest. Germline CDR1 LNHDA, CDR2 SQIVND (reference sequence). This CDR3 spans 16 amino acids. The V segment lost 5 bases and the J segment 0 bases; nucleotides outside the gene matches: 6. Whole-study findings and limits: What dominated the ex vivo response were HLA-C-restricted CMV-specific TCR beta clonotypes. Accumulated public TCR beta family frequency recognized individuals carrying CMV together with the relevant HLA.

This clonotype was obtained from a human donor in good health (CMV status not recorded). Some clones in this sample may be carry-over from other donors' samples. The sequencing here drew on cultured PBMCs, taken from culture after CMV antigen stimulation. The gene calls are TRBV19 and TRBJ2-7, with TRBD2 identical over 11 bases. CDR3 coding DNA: TGTGCCAGTAGTCGTTCGACTAGCGGGACCTCCTACGAGCAGTACGTC. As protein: CASSRSTSGTSYEQYV.